This TCR beta chain comes out of a study of shared clonotypes between healthy human individuals. The table came from immunoSEQ multiplex PCR; TCRdb's copy has only in-frame clones and leaves some out. The sample shows 2 million to 2.5 million clones, about 94% of them seen only once. About this clone itself: This specimen includes other DNA sequences encoding the same CDR3.

Adult donors, all healthy and HIV-negative, had no recent acute infections or vaccinations. In germline, CDR1 is SEHNR, CDR2 FQNEAQ (reference sequence). V lost 5 bases and J lost 2; bases outside the gene matches: 4. The CDR3 extends over 14 amino acids. V is TRBV7-9 and J is TRBJ1-2; TRBD1 matches at 8 bases. The receptor comes from a man between 18 and 29 years old in good health. Sequences were obtained from naive CD4+ T cells sorted from blood. The sample's subset: CD45RA+ positively selected. Here the CDR3 reads CASSPGQGNYGYTF. The CDR3 DNA follows: TGTGCCAGCAGCCCTGGACAGGGCAACTATGGCTACACCTTC. The full variable domain, its missing parts supplied by reference TRBV7-9 and TRBJ1-2, is DTGVSQNPRHKITKRGQNVTFRCDPISEHNRLYWYRQTLGQGPEFLTYFQNEAQLEKSRLLSDRFSAERPKGSFSTLEIQRTEQGDSAMYLCASSPGQGNYGYTFGSGTRLTVV.